The 27 T cell receptor beta chains given below trace back to one sample, sequenced in a study of blood T cell repertoires in COVID-19. Assay used: immunoSEQ multiplex PCR; TCRdb lists only in-frame clones, some missing. Counted here are roughly 210,000 clones, 88% occurring once; the ten biggest clones make up under 2%. The sequenced sample consisted of peripheral blood. The receptors originated from a man aged 70-80 years with acute or convalescent COVID-19.

The rearrangement uses TRBV6-5 and TRBJ1-5; TRBD1 matches at 8 bases. Germline V gene sequence: CDR1 MNHEY, CDR2 SVGAGI. V trimming: 2 bases; J trimming: 7 bases; junction bases outside the gene matches: 4. This CDR3 comprises 14 residues. CDR3 sequence: CASSYGRGLQPQHF. The CDR3 nucleotides read TGTGCCAGCAGTTACGGCAGGGGGCTCCAGCCCCAGCATTTT.

The V call is TRBV18, the J call TRBJ2-1; 14 nucleotides align to TRBD2. Germline V gene lookup returns CDR1 KGHSH and CDR2 LQKENI. The junction had 0 bases not matched to a gene; V was cut back by 1 base and J by 7 bases. This CDR3 is 15 amino acids long. The CDR3 region is CASSPRLAGGNEQFF. In DNA, the CDR3 is TGTGCCAGCTCACCACGACTAGCGGGAGGGAATGAGCAGTTCTTC. The entire variable domain, with the rest obtained from reference TRBV18 and TRBJ2-1, is as follows: NAGVMQNPRHLVRRRGQEARLRCSPMKGHSHVYWYRQLPEEGLKFMVYLQKENIIDESGMPKERFSAEFPKEGPSILRIQQVVRGDSAAYFCASSPRLAGGNEQFFGPGTRLTVL.

This clone was seen only a few times. The chain employs TRBV5-1 and TRBJ2-1; 12 positions match TRBD2. This CDR3 is 19 amino acids long. The trim removed 3 bases at V and 2 bases at J, leaving 12 bases unmatched. Per the germline V gene, CDR1 is SGHRS and CDR2 is YFSETQ. The CDR3 loop is CASSSPTSGSRGTYNEQFF. For the CDR3, the DNA is TGCGCCAGCAGCTCACCGACTAGCGGGAGTAGAGGGACCTACAATGAGCAGTTCTTC.

This sequence joins TRBV27 and TRBJ2-1, with D possibly TRBD2 on 5 matching bases. Between the trimmed V and J ends, which lost 4 bases and 6 bases, there was a span of 19 bases. Germline-derived CDR1 and CDR2 are MNHEY and SMNVEV (reference sequence). This CDR3 has 16 residues. CDR3 DNA: TGTGCCAGCAGTTCCCGAATAGGGAAAGAGGGCAATGAGCAGTTCTTC. It is translated as CASSSRIGKEGNEQFF.

This chain links TRBV19 with TRBJ2-5; 10 bases match TRBD2. CDR3 length equals 16 residues. Germline CDR1 and CDR2: LNHDA and SQIVND (reference sequence). Trimming took 6 bases from V and 1 from J; bases not matched to a gene: 8. CDR3 residues: CASSTILAGFQETQYF. The CDR3 DNA sequence: TGTGCCAGTAGCACTATACTAGCGGGGTTCCAAGAGACCCAGTACTTC.

This chain uses TRBV9 with TRBJ1-6, with 7 bases aligning to TRBD1. With V trimmed by 3 bases and J by 7 bases, 7 bases remained unmatched. The CDR3 has 15 residues. Germline V gene lookup returns CDR1 SGDLS and CDR2 YYNGEE. CDR3 coding DNA: TGTGCCAGCAGCGCGGAGACAGGGACAAATTCACCCCTCCACTTT. Its protein product is CASSAETGTNSPLHF.

Worth noting for this clone: The sample carries other DNA sequences with the same CDR3. This chain's CDR3 is CASSYSGTSYNEQFF. The DNA for the CDR3 is TGTGCCAGCAGTTACTCGGGGACTAGTTACAATGAGCAGTTCTTC. V gene TRBV6-5 combines with J gene TRBJ2-1; 8 bases align to TRBD2. With 0 bases clipped from V and 4 bases from J, the junction kept 2 bases outside the gene matches. From germline, CDR1 is MNHEY and CDR2 SVGAGI. The CDR3 is made up of 15 amino acids.

As DNA, the CDR3 is TGTGCCAGCTCAATACCCACTAGCGGGAGGGCCACAGATACGCAGTATTTT. It specifies CASSIPTSGRATDTQYF. The chain employs TRBV18 and TRBJ2-3, with 13 bases identical to TRBD2. V dropped 5 bases and J dropped 2; count of bases not matched to a gene: 7. Germline V CDR1 and CDR2: KGHSH, LQKENI. The CDR3 consists of 17 residues.

The rearrangement links TRBV18 to TRBJ1-1; possibly TRBD1 for D (6 bases). V was pared by 5 bases and J by 3 bases, with 7 bases between. There are 12 residues in the CDR3. Germline V gene data show CDR1 as KGHSH and CDR2 as LQKENI. CDR3 coding DNA: TGTGCCAGCTCAAGGACAGACACTGAAGCTTTCTTT. Residues: CASSRTDTEAFF.

This chain uses TRBV5-1 with TRBJ1-6; D may be TRBD1 (5 bases). Germline V gene lookup returns CDR1 SGHRS and CDR2 YFSETQ. The V and J ends lost 2 bases and 5 bases respectively, with 11 bases between them. The CDR3 covers 15 residues. Written as DNA, the CDR3 is TGCGCCAGCAGCTTAGGGGTCCGCGATAATTCACCCCTCCACTTT. It codes for CASSLGVRDNSPLHF.

This sequence joins TRBV6-1 and TRBJ1-6; no clear D. With 1 base removed from V and 6 bases from J, the gap between germline ends came to 4 bases. The CDR3 spans 13 residues. Germline V lookup: CDR1 MNHNS, CDR2 SASEGT. The CDR3 DNA reads as TGTGCCAGCAGTGAAGAGAGTAATTCACCCCTCCACTTT. Residues: CASSEESNSPLHF.

The chain employs TRBV18 and TRBJ2-7; TRBD1 agrees at 9 bases. Germline trimming cut 1 base from V and 3 bases from J; bases unmatched to any gene: 16. This CDR3 contains 19 residues. The germline CDR1 and CDR2 sequences are KGHSH and LQKENI. The CDR3 loop reads CASSPRRKTGGDPRYEQYF. The CDR3 DNA reads as TGTGCCAGCTCACCACGGAGGAAGACAGGGGGTGACCCCCGCTACGAGCAGTACTTC.

The V and J genes are TRBV7-6 and TRBJ2-5; 9 nucleotides line up with TRBD1. There are 14 residues in the CDR3. V lost 1 base, J lost 9 bases, and 6 bases stayed unmatched. CDR1 SGHVS and CDR2 FNYEAQ come from the germline V gene. CDR3 coding DNA: TGTGCCAGCAGCTTAGAGGGACAGGGTGTGCCCCAGTACTTC. It yields the protein CASSLEGQGVPQYF.

CDR3: CALDRALNTEAFF. The CDR3 DNA is TGTGCCTTAGACAGGGCTCTGAACACTGAAGCTTTCTTT. This sequence joins TRBV30 and TRBJ1-1; TRBD1 matches at 7 bases. CDR1 is GTSNPN, CDR2 SVGIG, per germline (reference sequence). With 7 bases clipped from V and 0 bases from J, the junction kept 5 bases outside the gene matches. This CDR3 is built from 13 residues. Together with reference TRBV30 and TRBJ1-1, the CDR3 gives the full variable domain: SQTIHQWPATLVQPVGSPLSLECTVEGTSNPNLYWYRQAAGRGLQLLFYSVGIGQISSEVPQNLSASRPQDRQFILSSKKLLLSDSGFYLCALDRALNTEAFFGQGTRLTVV.

The V gene is TRBV5-1, the J gene TRBJ2-3; D is possibly TRBD1 (6 bases). This CDR3 is built from 17 residues. Germline values: CDR1 SGHRS, CDR2 YFSETQ. Between the trimmed V and J ends, which lost 3 bases and 1 base, there was a span of 18 bases. The CDR3 here is CASSSGLTGRRTDTQYF. The CDR3 region has the DNA TGCGCCAGCAGCTCGGGGCTCACAGGGAGACGCACAGATACGCAGTATTTT.

V and J are TRBV6-2 or TRBV6-3 and TRBJ1-2; TRBD1 matches 9 bases. V was pared by 5 bases and J by 5 bases, with 6 bases of the junction left unmatched. Germline V lookup: CDR1 MNHEY, CDR2 SVGEGT. The CDR3 runs to 14 residues. CDR3 DNA sequence: TGTGCCAGCAGTAAAACCGGGACAGGGTATGGCTACACCTTC. It translates to CASSKTGTGYGYTF.

This chain joins TRBV30 and TRBJ2-1; 11 bases match TRBD2. There are 15 residues in the CDR3. Germline-derived CDR1 and CDR2 are GTSNPN and SVGIG (reference sequence). With V trimmed by 2 bases and J by 3 bases, 3 bases remained unmatched. In DNA form, the CDR3 reads TGTGCCTGGAGTAGACTAGCGGGGCTCTACAATGAGCAGTTCTTC. Protein sequence: CAWSRLAGLYNEQFF.

The chain couples TRBV19 to TRBJ2-3; perhaps TRBD1 as D (7 bases). Germline V lookup: CDR1 LNHDA, CDR2 SQIVND (reference sequence). Trimming shortened V by 7 bases and J by 5 bases, and 22 bases separated the two germline ends. CDR3 length: 16 residues. In DNA, the CDR3 is TGTGCCAGTATCTATTTTGGAGGGGGCATTGGAGATACGCAGTATTTT. It specifies CASIYFGGGIGDTQYF.

V usage is TRBV6-1 and J usage is TRBJ2-3; 12 nucleotides agree with TRBD2. CDR3 length: 16 amino acids. Germline V lookup: CDR1 MNHNS, CDR2 SASEGT. Trimming at V came to 4 bases and at J to 0 bases, leaving 2 bases not matched to a gene. CDR3 DNA: TGTGCCAGCAGTGTAACTAGCGGGGGGAGCACAGATACGCAGTATTTT. Amino acid sequence: CASSVTSGGSTDTQYF.

The CDR3 loop reads CASSRGQGSYEQYF. CDR3 DNA sequence: TGTGCCAGCTCCAGGGGACAGGGGTCCTACGAGCAGTACTTC. The chain links TRBV9 to TRBJ2-7, with 10 bases aligning to TRBD1. The germline V gene encodes CDR1 SGDLS and CDR2 YYNGEE. The CDR3 is 14 residues long. The junction had 5 bases not matched to a gene; V was cut back by 7 bases and J by 1 base.

The chain recombines TRBV19 with TRBJ2-7; D is unclear. The CDR3 is 14 residues long. Germline CDR1 reads LNHDA; CDR2 reads SQIVND (reference sequence). Trimming took off 4 bases at V and 4 bases at J, with 14 bases between the two ends. The CDR3 spells CASSKTARRYEQYF. DNA of the CDR3: TGTGCCAGTAGTAAGACCGCTAGGCGATACGAGCAGTACTTC.

This clone was seen only once. Here the CDR3 reads CASSPLGLRGVQPQHF. CDR3 in DNA: TGTGCCAGCTCACCCCTGGGTTTGCGGGGGGTTCAGCCCCAGCATTTT. The chain joins TRBV18 to TRBJ1-5, with D perhaps TRBD1 (5 bases). CDR1 and CDR2 from the germline V gene are KGHSH and LQKENI. This CDR3 is built from 16 residues. V dropped 3 bases and J dropped 6 bases, with 18 bases sitting between them.

The chain is built from TRBV5-4 and TRBJ2-3; TRBD2 matches 10 bases. The CDR3 runs 17 residues. Trimming cost V 0 bases and J 3 bases; bases outside gene matches: 7. Per the germline V gene, CDR1 is SGHNT and CDR2 is YYREEE (reference sequence). The CDR3 loop is CASSLVVAGGGTDTQYF. The CDR3 DNA reads as TGTGCCAGCAGCTTGGTGGTAGCGGGAGGTGGTACAGATACGCAGTATTTT.

This clone occurred once. The CDR3, as DNA: TGCAGCGTTGAAACTCGGGGTGCTGGAAACACCATATATTTT. It specifies CSVETRGAGNTIYF. This chain connects TRBV29-1 to TRBJ1-3; D call uncertain. Per germline, CDR1 SQVTM and CDR2 ANQGSEA. This CDR3 region has 14 residues. V was pared by 2 bases and J by 2 bases, with 10 bases between.

J is TRBJ1-2 and V is TRBV28, with D unresolved. V was shortened by 5 bases and J by 1 base, with 8 bases between the two germline ends. This CDR3 has 13 amino acids. Germline CDR1 MDHEN, CDR2 SYDVKM. DNA for the CDR3: TGTGCCAGCAGTCTCCAGGTTAACTATGGCTACACCTTC. It yields the protein CASSLQVNYGYTF.

The chain joins TRBV11-3 to TRBJ1-1; D is unresolved. The ends were cut back, 0 bases at V and 4 bases at J, with 9 bases in the middle. The CDR3 is made up of 14 amino acids. The germline V gene has CDR1 SGHNT and CDR2 YENEEA. The CDR3 coding sequence is TGTGCCAGCAGCTTAGACGGGTTGAGCACTGAAGCTTTCTTT. This encodes CASSLDGLSTEAFF.

The chain employs TRBV18 and TRBJ1-1, with a tentative D call TRBD1 (6 bases). The germline CDR1 and CDR2 sequences are KGHSH and LQKENI. CDR3 length equals 15 residues. V was trimmed by 1 base and J by 5 bases, leaving 14 bases between them. CDR3 DNA sequence: TGTGCCAGCTCACCACGGGGGGGGCTGGAAACTGAAGCTTTCTTT. Its protein is CASSPRGGLETEAFF.